The 29 T cell receptor beta chains in this list originate from one sample, sequenced in a study of blood T cell repertoires in COVID-19. Profiling relied on immunoSEQ multiplex PCR, and the TCRdb table lists in-frame clones only, not all of them. The sample lists nearly 400,000 clones, roughly 89% occurring once. The sample consisted of PBMCs or T cells enriched from blood (not recorded which). Every receptor here comes from a woman in her twenties or thirties who had recovered from COVID-19.

The chain employs TRBV30 and TRBJ2-3; D might be TRBD1 (5 bases). Trimming left V 4 bases short and J 4 bases short, with 15 bases between. Looked up from germline, CDR1 is GTSNPN and CDR2 is SVGIG (reference sequence). This CDR3 has 14 amino acids. The CDR3 region has the DNA TGTGCCTGGAAGAAGGGGCCTGTTTCAGATACGCAGTATTTT. Protein product: CAWKKGPVSDTQYF.

The gene calls are TRBV2 and TRBJ2-2, with TRBD1 matching over 9 bases. The CDR3 runs 16 residues. The germline gives CDR1 SNHLY, CDR2 FYNNEI. Trimming at V came to 7 bases and at J to 3 bases, leaving 9 bases not matched to a gene. CDR3 residues: CASNRGLVVDTGELFF. The CDR3 DNA sequence: TGTGCCAGCAACAGGGGGCTCGTTGTGGACACCGGGGAGCTGTTTTTT.

This clone was counted once. J is TRBJ2-5 and V is TRBV7-3; 9 nucleotides agree with TRBD1. Germline V gene sequence: CDR1 SGHTA, CDR2 FQGTGA. This CDR3 is 14 amino acids long. The J segment lost 2 bases and the V segment lost 5 bases, leaving 3 bases of the junction unmatched. The CDR3 loop reads CASSTTGGQETQYF. The DNA of the CDR3 is TGTGCCAGCAGCACGACAGGGGGACAAGAGACCCAGTACTTC.

This clone was counted between two and nine times. The chain recombines TRBV29-1 with TRBJ2-7; D possibly corresponds to TRBD2 (5 bases). V was trimmed by 3 bases and J by 3 bases, leaving 9 bases between them. The germline gives CDR1 SQVTM, CDR2 ANQGSEA. This CDR3 is built from 12 residues. CDR3 protein: CSVDTGSYEQYF. The CDR3 region has the DNA TGCAGCGTTGATACGGGGAGCTACGAGCAGTACTTC.

This clone was recorded only once. The chain carries TRBV18 and TRBJ1-2; TRBD1 is a possible D gene (5 bases). V was cut by 5 bases and J by 8 bases, with 21 bases left in between. The CDR3 consists of 15 residues. Germline V gene sequence: CDR1 KGHSH, CDR2 LQKENI. CDR3 DNA: TGTGCCAGCTCAGCCGCCGGGGGAACTATGGGGGGCTACACCTTC. The encoded protein is CASSAAGGTMGGYTF.

The chain joins TRBV7-2 to TRBJ2-1; D possibly corresponds to TRBD2 (7 bases). Deletions cut 5 bases from V and 6 bases from J, with 11 bases between. The CDR3 sequence is 13 residues long. Germline CDR1 SGHTA, CDR2 FQGNSA. CDR3 in amino acids: CASSGGGGNEQFF. The DNA for the CDR3 is TGTGCCAGCAGCGGAGGGGGGGGCAATGAGCAGTTCTTC.

This sequence joins TRBV4-1 and TRBJ2-1; TRBD2 matches 11 bases. The CDR3 is 17 residues long. Germline V lookup: CDR1 MGHRA, CDR2 YSYEKL. The junction had 9 bases not matched to a gene; V was cut back by 0 bases and J by 8 bases. This CDR3 is CASSQDGTSGPFDEQFF. The CDR3, as DNA: TGCGCCAGCAGCCAAGATGGGACTAGCGGCCCTTTCGATGAGCAGTTCTTC.

This clone was found once. The V and J genes are TRBV19 and TRBJ2-3; the match to TRBD2 covers 14 bases. The CDR3 runs to 21 residues. The J segment lost 4 bases and the V segment lost 4 bases, leaving 19 bases of the junction unmatched. Germline loops: CDR1 LNHDA, CDR2 SQIVND (reference sequence). Here the CDR3 DNA reads TGTGCCAGTAGTAGCTTGTGGGGACTAGCGGGAGATGGTCCCCCCGCAGATACGCAGTATTTT. This codes for CASSSLWGLAGDGPPADTQYF.

The chain is built from TRBV6-4 and TRBJ2-7; D possibly corresponds to TRBD1 (5 bases). V was shortened by 3 bases and J by 1 base, with 10 bases between the two germline ends. Germline V gene lookup returns CDR1 MRHNA and CDR2 SNTAGT. The CDR3 covers 14 residues. CDR3 nucleotides: TGTGCCAGCAGTGAAGGGGCTGGGTCCTACGAGCAGTACTTC. It codes for CASSEGAGSYEQYF.

The V and J genes are TRBV7-3 and TRBJ2-5, with D maybe TRBD2 (5 bases). Trimming cost V 5 bases and J 2 bases, with 9 bases left between them. The germline CDR1 and CDR2 sequences are SGHTA and FQGTGA. The CDR3 contains 13 residues. CDR3 nucleotide sequence: TGTGCCAGCAGCAGAACTAGACAAGAGACCCAGTACTTC. This translates into CASSRTRQETQYF.

The chain is built from TRBV18 and TRBJ1-1; a weak D match, TRBD1 (5 bases). Trimming removed 6 bases from V and 0 bases from J, with 11 bases in between. This CDR3 contains 14 residues. From germline, CDR1 is KGHSH and CDR2 LQKENI. For the CDR3, the DNA is TGTGCCAGCTCTTATCGGGGGATGAACACTGAAGCTTTCTTT. Its protein is CASSYRGMNTEAFF.

In this sample, this clone turned up once. J is TRBJ1-1 and V is TRBV9; TRBD1 agrees at 8 bases. The CDR3 spans 17 residues. The germline V gene has CDR1 SGDLS and CDR2 YYNGEE. Trimming took 3 bases from V and 0 from J; bases not matched to a gene: 10. This chain's CDR3 is CASSDPGQGIMNTEAFF. The CDR3 nucleotides are TGTGCCAGCAGCGACCCTGGACAGGGCATCATGAACACTGAAGCTTTCTTT.

The genes are TRBV2 and TRBJ1-5, with D perhaps TRBD1 (5 bases). The germline V gene has CDR1 SNHLY and CDR2 FYNNEI. This CDR3 spans 14 amino acids. Trimming took off 6 bases at V and 4 bases at J, with 13 bases between the two ends. CDR3 nucleotides: TGTGCCAGCAGCGGGGGACGGCCTAATCAGCCCCAGCATTTT. As protein: CASSGGRPNQPQHF. Full variable domain (outside the CDR3, taken from reference TRBV2 and TRBJ1-5): EPEVTQTPSHQVTQMGQEVILRCVPISNHLYFYWYRQILGQKVEFLVSFYNNEISEKSEIFDDQFSVERPDGSNFTLKIRSTKLEDSAMYFCASSGGRPNQPQHFGDGTRLSIL.

The chain uses TRBV2 and TRBJ1-2; 10 bases are shared with TRBD1. Germline V gene sequence: CDR1 SNHLY, CDR2 FYNNEI. J gave up 8 bases and V 3 bases, and 9 bases lay outside the gene matches. The CDR3 covers 15 residues. The CDR3 bases are TGTGCCAGCAGTGAGACAGGGGGCTCGGAAGTCGGCTACACCTTC. Translation: CASSETGGSEVGYTF.

On this clone itself: Distinct nucleotide sequences in the sample also encode this CDR3. The chain joins TRBV6-5 to TRBJ1-1, with D possibly being TRBD1 (5 bases). CDR1 is MNHEY and CDR2 is SVGAGI in the germline V gene. V was clipped by 1 base and J by 5 bases, with 11 bases between them. CDR3 length: 14 residues. CDR3 coding DNA: TGTGCCAGCAGTTACTTCCAGGGTTCGACTGAAGCTTTCTTT. This codes for CASSYFQGSTEAFF.

J is TRBJ1-3 and V is TRBV18, with a weak D call TRBD1 (6 bases). V lost 2 bases to trimming and J lost 3 bases, with 11 bases between them. Germline loops: CDR1 KGHSH, CDR2 LQKENI. The CDR3 extends over 15 amino acids. The CDR3 bases are TGTGCCAGCTCACCAGCCAAGGGGGTTGGAAACACCATATATTTT. Protein: CASSPAKGVGNTIYF.

J is TRBJ2-2 and V is TRBV3-1 (or the pseudogene TRBV3-2); TRBD2 agrees at 13 bases. Germline loops: CDR1 LGHDT, CDR2 YNNKEL (reference sequence). The CDR3 is 16 residues long. V was clipped by 5 bases and J by 4 bases; unmatched bases: 4. Written as DNA, the CDR3 is TGTGCCAGCAGCTTACTAGCGGGAGGGCGCACCGGGGAGCTGTTTTTT. Translation gives CASSLLAGGRTGELFF.

V is TRBV19 and J is TRBJ2-2; 9 nucleotides align to TRBD1. This CDR3 comprises 14 residues. Losses at the gene ends were 8 bases for V and 7 bases for J; bases not matched to a gene: 8. Germline-derived CDR1 and CDR2 are LNHDA and SQIVND (reference sequence). The CDR3 region has the DNA TGTGCCAGTGGACCGGGACAGGGCGTCGGGGAGCTGTTTTTT. This codes for CASGPGQGVGELFF.

The rearrangement uses TRBV28 and TRBJ2-7, with 8 bases matching TRBD1. The trim removed 6 bases at V and 2 bases at J, leaving 9 bases unmatched. This CDR3 has 15 amino acids. Germline loops: CDR1 MDHEN, CDR2 SYDVKM. CDR3 bases: TGTGCCAGCAGCTCCCCCGGGACAGGAACCTACGAGCAGTACTTC. Protein: CASSSPGTGTYEQYF.

This chain links TRBV5-1 with TRBJ1-4, with 9 bases matching TRBD1. The CDR3 sequence is 14 residues long. Losses at the gene ends were 1 base for V and 6 bases for J; bases not matched to a gene: 1. Germline values: CDR1 SGHRS, CDR2 YFSETQ. The CDR3 sequence: CASSLRTGDEKLFF. CDR3 sequence (DNA): TGCGCCAGCAGCTTGCGGACAGGGGATGAAAAACTGTTTTTT. Filled out from reference TRBV5-1 and TRBJ1-4, the complete variable domain reads KAGVTQTPRYLIKTRGQQVTLSCSPISGHRSVSWYQQTPGQGLQFLFEYFSETQRNKGNFPGRFSGRQFSNSRSEMNVSTLELGDSALYLCASSLRTGDEKLFFGSGTQLSVL.

This chain links TRBV10-3 with TRBJ1-2, with 7 positions matching TRBD1. Germline V gene sequence: CDR1 ENHRY, CDR2 SYGVKD. The CDR3 has 13 residues. J was trimmed by 11 bases and V by 6 bases; bases with no gene match: 12. The CDR3 region is CAISLETGIGYTF. The CDR3 nucleotides read TGTGCCATCAGCCTCGAGACAGGGATAGGGTACACCTTC.

The chain is built from TRBV30 and TRBJ2-1; 11 positions agree with TRBD2. The CDR3 consists of 17 residues. CDR1 GTSNPN and CDR2 SVGIG come from the germline V gene (reference sequence). Trimming at V came to 7 bases and at J to 7 bases, leaving 18 bases not matched to a gene. The CDR3 sequence is CAFAPGTSGSLGNEQFF. The DNA of the CDR3 is TGTGCCTTCGCCCCCGGGACTAGCGGCTCCCTAGGGAATGAGCAGTTCTTC.

The V gene is TRBV30, the J gene TRBJ1-2, with D hard to call. Germline lookup yields CDR1 GTSNPN and CDR2 SVGIG (reference sequence). Trimming cost V 0 bases and J 4 bases, with 6 bases left between them. This CDR3 region has 12 residues. Here the CDR3 reads CAWSVRSYGYTF. CDR3 sequence (DNA): TGTGCCTGGAGTGTGCGGAGCTATGGCTACACCTTC.

CDR3 sequence (DNA): TGTGCCAGCAGCCAAGGAACAGCCGGGGGCACTGAAGCTTTCTTT. Protein product: CASSQGTAGGTEAFF. This chain joins TRBV3-1 (or the pseudogene TRBV3-2) and TRBJ1-1, with a tentative D call TRBD1 (5 bases). Germline V CDR1 and CDR2: LGHDT, YNNKEL (reference sequence). V was pared by 1 base and J by 4 bases, with 13 bases between. The CDR3 totals 15 residues.

The chain has TRBV2 and TRBJ1-6, with 8 bases lining up with TRBD1. V shed 8 bases and J 6 bases; nucleotides not matched to a gene: 3. The germline gives CDR1 SNHLY, CDR2 FYNNEI. This CDR3 region has 13 residues. The CDR3 here is CASLGQGNSPLHF. The CDR3 coding sequence is TGTGCCAGCCTTGGACAGGGTAATTCACCCCTCCACTTT.

This rearrangement joins TRBV6-5 to TRBJ2-1, with D perhaps matching TRBD2 (6 bases). Trimming left V 2 bases short and J 1 base short, with 12 bases between. CDR1 is MNHEY and CDR2 is SVGAGI in the germline V gene. This CDR3 has 16 amino acids. This chain's CDR3 is CASSYTGVGSYNEQFF. The CDR3 DNA sequence: TGTGCCAGCAGTTACACGGGGGTCGGGTCCTACAATGAGCAGTTCTTC.

The CDR3 region is CAIRPGQGYSYEQYF. CDR3 DNA: TGTGCCATCAGGCCGGGACAGGGATACTCCTACGAGCAGTACTTC. This chain links TRBV10-3 with TRBJ2-7, with 9 bases lining up with TRBD1. This CDR3 has 15 amino acids. Germline values: CDR1 ENHRY, CDR2 SYGVKD. J was trimmed by 0 bases and V by 6 bases; bases with no gene match: 6.

This clone was observed once. The chain recombines TRBV3-1 (or the pseudogene TRBV3-2) with TRBJ2-4, with a weak D call TRBD2 (6 bases). The CDR3 is made up of 16 amino acids. CDR1 LGHDT and CDR2 YNNKEL come from the germline V gene (reference sequence). V gave up 0 bases and J gave up 0 bases, with 9 bases separating them. The CDR3 coding sequence is TGTGCCAGCAGCCAAGAGGGGGGTCTAGCCAAAAACATTCAGTACTTC. It codes for CASSQEGGLAKNIQYF.

The V gene is TRBV30, the J gene TRBJ1-1; TRBD1 is a possible D gene (6 bases). The CDR3 has 11 amino acids. Germline lookup yields CDR1 GTSNPN and CDR2 SVGIG (reference sequence). Trimming took 5 bases from V and 7 from J, leaving 11 bases between them. The CDR3 region is CAWVGAGEAFF. The CDR3 coding sequence is TGTGCCTGGGTGGGGGCTGGTGAAGCTTTCTTT.